This TCR beta chain is from a study of cytomegalovirus exposure and HLA in healthy donors. Study-level results: A cluster of highly shared sequence variants was likely a sequencing artifact. Cytomegalovirus status was reportedly diagnosed by the classifier with high sensitivity and specificity. The study dropped some indistinguishable V segments, TRBV6-2 and TRBV6-3 among them.

The study ran its PCR with 60 Vbeta and 13 Jbeta primers. Under the authors' procedure: About 10 million shared chains were among the roughly 80 million unique TCR beta chains that a later analysis counted. The data were produced by immunoSEQ multiplex PCR, yet TCRdb's version contains in-frame clones alone and is incomplete. V, J and clone size are taken as reported in that table, and D and trimming were inferred from the DNA itself. The table has approximately 67,000 clones, approximately 71% seen once. Germline assignment: CDR1 KGHSH and CDR2 LQKENI. V shed 1 base and J shed 6 bases, with 10 bases lying between them. The CDR3 sequence is 15 residues long. Details on this clone: Its antigen is unidentified.

Material: PBMCs. V and J are TRBV18 and TRBJ1-6; no firm D call. The TCR sequence derives from a woman in her 30s in good health and CMV-seronegative. For the CDR3, the DNA is TGTGCCAGCTCACCACGGGAGTTGGCTAATTCACCCCTCCACTTT. Translating gives CASSPRELANSPLHF. The full variable domain, in which reference TRBV18 and TRBJ1-6 provide the parts outside the CDR3, is NAGVMQNPRHLVRRRGQEARLRCSPMKGHSHVYWYRQLPEEGLKFMVYLQKENIIDESGMPKERFSAEFPKEGPSILRIQQVVRGDSAAYFCASSPRELANSPLHFGNGTRLTVT.